This T cell receptor (beta chain) was identified during a study of T cell responses to AZD1222 COVID-19 vaccine. General study points: The number of AZD1222 recipients seropositive at baseline was only five or six. There were mostly white British donors and more females than males, and clonal diversity was possibly underestimated.

On this clone: Its antigen is not known.

The length of the CDR3 is 15 residues. The trim removed 2 bases at V and 0 bases at J, leaving 3 bases unmatched. Germline V lookup: CDR1 SGHAT, CDR2 FQNNGV. TCRdb's copy holds only in-frame clones and misses some; the assay was immunoSEQ multiplex PCR. The profile shows over 95,000 clones, 88% of them singletons. J is TRBJ2-5 and V is TRBV11-2; TRBD1 aligns across 7 bases. The receptor was isolated from an adult in good health. The sequenced sample was peripheral blood, obtained on day 0 of AZD1222 vaccination. CDR3 region: CASSLQTGDQETQYF. As DNA, the CDR3 is TGTGCCAGCAGCTTACAAACAGGGGACCAAGAGACCCAGTACTTC. Full variable domain (remainder filled in from reference TRBV11-2 and TRBJ2-5): EAGVAQSPRYKIIEKRQSVAFWCNPISGHATLYWYQQILGQGPKLLIQFQNNGVVDDSQLPKDRFSAERLKGVDSTLKIQPAKLEDSAVYLCASSLQTGDQETQYFGPGTRLLVL.